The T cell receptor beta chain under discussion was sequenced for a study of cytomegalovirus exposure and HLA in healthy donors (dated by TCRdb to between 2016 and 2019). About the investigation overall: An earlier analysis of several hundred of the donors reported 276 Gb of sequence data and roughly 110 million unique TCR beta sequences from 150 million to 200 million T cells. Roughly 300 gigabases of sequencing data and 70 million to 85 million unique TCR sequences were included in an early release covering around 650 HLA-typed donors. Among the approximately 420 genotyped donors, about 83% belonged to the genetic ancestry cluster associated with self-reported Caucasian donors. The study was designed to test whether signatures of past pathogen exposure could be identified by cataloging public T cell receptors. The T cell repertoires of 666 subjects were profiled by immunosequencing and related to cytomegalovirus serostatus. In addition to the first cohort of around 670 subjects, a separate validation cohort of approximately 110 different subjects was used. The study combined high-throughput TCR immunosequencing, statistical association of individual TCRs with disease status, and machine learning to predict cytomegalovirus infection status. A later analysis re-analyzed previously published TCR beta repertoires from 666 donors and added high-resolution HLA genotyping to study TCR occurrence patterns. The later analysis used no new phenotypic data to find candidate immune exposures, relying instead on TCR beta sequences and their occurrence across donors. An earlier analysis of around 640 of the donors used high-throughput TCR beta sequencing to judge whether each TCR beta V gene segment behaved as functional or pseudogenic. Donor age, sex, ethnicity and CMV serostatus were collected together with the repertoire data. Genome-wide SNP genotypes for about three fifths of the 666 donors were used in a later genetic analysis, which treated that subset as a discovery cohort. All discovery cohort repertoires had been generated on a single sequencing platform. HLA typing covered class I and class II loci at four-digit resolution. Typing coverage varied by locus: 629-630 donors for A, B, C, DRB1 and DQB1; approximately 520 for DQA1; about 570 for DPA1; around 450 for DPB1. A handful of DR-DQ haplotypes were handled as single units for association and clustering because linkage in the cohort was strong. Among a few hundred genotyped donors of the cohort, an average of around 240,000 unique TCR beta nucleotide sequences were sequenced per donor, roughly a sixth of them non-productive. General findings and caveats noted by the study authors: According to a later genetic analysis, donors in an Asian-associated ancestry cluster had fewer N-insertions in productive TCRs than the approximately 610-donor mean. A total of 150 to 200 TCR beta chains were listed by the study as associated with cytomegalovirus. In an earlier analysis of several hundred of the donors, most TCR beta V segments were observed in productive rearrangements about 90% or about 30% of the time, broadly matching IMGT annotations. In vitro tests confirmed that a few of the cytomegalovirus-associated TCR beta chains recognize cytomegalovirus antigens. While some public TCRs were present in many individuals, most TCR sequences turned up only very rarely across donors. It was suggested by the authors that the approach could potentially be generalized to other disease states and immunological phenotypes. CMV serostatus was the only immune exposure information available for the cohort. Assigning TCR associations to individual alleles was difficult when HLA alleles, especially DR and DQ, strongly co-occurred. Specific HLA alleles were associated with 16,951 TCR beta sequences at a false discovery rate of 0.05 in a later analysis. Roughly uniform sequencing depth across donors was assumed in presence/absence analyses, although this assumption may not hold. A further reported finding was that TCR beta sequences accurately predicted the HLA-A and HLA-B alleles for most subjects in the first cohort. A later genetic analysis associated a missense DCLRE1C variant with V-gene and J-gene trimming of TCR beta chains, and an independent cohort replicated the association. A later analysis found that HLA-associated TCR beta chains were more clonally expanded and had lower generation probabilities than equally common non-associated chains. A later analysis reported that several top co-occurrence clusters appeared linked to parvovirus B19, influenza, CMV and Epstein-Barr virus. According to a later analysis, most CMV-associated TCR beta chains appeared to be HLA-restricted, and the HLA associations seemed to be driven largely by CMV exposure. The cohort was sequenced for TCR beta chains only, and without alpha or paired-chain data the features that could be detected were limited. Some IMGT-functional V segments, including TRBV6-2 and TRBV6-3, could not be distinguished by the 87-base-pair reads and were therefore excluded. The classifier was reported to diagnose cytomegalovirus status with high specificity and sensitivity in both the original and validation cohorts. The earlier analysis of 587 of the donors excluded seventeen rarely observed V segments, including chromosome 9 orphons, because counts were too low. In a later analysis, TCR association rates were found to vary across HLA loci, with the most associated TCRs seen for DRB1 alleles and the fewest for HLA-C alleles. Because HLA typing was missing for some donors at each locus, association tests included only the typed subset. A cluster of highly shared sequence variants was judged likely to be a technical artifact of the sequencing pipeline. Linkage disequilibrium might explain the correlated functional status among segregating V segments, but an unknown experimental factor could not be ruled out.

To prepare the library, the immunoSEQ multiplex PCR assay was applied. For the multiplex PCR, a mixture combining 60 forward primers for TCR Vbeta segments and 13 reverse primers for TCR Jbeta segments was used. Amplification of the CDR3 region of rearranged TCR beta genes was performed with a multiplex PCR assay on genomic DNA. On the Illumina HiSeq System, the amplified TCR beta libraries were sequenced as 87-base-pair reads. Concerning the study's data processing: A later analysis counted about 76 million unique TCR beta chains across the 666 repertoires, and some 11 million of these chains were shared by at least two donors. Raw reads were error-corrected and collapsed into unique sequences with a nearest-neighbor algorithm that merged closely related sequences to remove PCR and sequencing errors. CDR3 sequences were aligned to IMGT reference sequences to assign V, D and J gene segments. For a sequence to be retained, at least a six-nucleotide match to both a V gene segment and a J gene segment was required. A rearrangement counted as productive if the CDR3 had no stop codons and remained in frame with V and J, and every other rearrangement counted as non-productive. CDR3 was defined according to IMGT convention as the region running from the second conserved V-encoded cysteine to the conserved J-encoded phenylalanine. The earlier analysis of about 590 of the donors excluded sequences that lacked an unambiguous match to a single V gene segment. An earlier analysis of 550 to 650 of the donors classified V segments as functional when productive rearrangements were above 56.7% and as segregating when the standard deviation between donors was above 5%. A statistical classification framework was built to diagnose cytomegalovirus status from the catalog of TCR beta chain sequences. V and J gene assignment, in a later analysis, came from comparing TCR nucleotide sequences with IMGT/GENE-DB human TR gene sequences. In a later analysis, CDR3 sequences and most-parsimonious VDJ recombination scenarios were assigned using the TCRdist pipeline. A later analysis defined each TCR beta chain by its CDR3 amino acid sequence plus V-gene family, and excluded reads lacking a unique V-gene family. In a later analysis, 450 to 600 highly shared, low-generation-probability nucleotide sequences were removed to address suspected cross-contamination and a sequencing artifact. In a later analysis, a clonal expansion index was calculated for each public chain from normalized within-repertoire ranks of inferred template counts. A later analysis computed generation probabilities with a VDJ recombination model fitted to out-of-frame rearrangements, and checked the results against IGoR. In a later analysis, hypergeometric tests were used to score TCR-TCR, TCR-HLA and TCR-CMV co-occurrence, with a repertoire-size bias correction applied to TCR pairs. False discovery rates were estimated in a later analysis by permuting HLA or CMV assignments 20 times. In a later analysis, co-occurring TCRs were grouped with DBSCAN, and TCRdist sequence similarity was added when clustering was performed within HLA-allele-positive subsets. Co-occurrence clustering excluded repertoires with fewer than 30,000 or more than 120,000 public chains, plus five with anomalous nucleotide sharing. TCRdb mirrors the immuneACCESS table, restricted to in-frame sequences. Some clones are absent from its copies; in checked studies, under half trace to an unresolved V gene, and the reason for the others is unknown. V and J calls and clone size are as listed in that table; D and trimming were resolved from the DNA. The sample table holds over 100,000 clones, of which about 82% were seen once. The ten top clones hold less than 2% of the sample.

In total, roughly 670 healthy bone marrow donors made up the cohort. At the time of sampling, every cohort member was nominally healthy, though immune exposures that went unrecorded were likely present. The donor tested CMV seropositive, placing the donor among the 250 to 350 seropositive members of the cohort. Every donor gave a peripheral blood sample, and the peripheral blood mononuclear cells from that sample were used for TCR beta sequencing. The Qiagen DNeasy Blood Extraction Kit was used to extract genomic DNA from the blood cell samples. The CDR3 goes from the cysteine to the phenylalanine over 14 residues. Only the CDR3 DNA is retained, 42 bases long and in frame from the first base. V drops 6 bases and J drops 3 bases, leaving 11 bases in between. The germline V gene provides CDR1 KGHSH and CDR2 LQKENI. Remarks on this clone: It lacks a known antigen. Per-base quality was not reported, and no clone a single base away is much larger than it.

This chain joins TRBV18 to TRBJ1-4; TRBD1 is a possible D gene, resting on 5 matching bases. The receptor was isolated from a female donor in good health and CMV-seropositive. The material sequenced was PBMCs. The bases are TGTGCCAGCTCCCCCCAGGGTTCTAATGAAAAACTGTTTTTT. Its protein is CASSPQGSNEKLFF.